This T cell receptor (beta chain) was recovered during a study of blood T cell repertoires in COVID-19. Study-wide context: COVID-19 samples from acute and convalescent phases originated in the United States, Italy and Spain. T cells, B-cell-depleted T cells, or PBMCs provided the cDNA or gDNA that served as material.

V lost 6 bases to trimming and J lost 7 bases; unmatched junction nucleotides: 24. CDR1 SGDLS and CDR2 YYNGEE come from the germline V gene. The CDR3 covers 18 residues. Original methodology: How many nucleated cells were present was estimated from reference gene primer amplification. Sequencing used immunoSEQ multiplex PCR; TCRdb keeps in-frame clones, though not all of them. V, J and clone size were drawn from that table, and D and trimming were deduced from the DNA. The repertoire consists of approximately 92,000 clones, with more than 75% occurring once and the leading ten covering 18%. This sequence was found in an older man with acute or convalescent COVID-19. The rearrangement links TRBV9 to TRBJ1-2; 7 bases fit TRBD1. The sequenced material came from peripheral blood. The CDR3 sequence is CASTRSMSPTGREGGYTF. The CDR3 DNA reads TGTGCCAGCACCCGTAGTATGTCACCGACAGGGCGGGAAGGTGGCTACACCTTC.